The clone carrying this T cell receptor (beta chain) has a handful of counts. TCRdb reanalysed the 5' RACE reads using MiXCR and keeps one entry per CDR3 protein. The data hold approximately 200,000 distinct CDR3 sequences, with 10% to 15% observed a single time. The sample comes from a study of CD8 T cells in ankylosing spondylitis. The CDR3 totals 14 residues. Germline V lookup: CDR1 SGHRS, CDR2 YFSETQ. Trimming stripped 4 bases from V and 3 bases from J, with 13 bases between. This rearrangement joins TRBV5-1 to TRBJ1-1; D perhaps matches TRBD1 (6 bases). This clonotype was obtained from a male donor with ankylosing spondylitis or in good health (not recorded which). The sample consisted of blood, either unsorted or a sorted T cell fraction (not recorded which). The CDR3 region is CASSITGTHTEAFF. Written as DNA, the CDR3 is TGCGCCAGCAGCATCACAGGGACGCACACTGAAGCTTTCTTT.